Presented here are 24 T cell receptor beta chains from one specimen sequenced in a study of CD8 T cells in Susac syndrome. After extraction with the RNeasy kit, roughly 0.45 to 1 ug of the RNA was reverse transcribed using random hexamers. TCRdb reprocessed the immunoSEQ multiplex PCR reads with MiXCR, giving one entry per CDR3 protein. The sample records under 200,000 distinct CDR3 sequences, over 85% being singletons. Sequenced input: CD4+ T cells from PBMCs. The receptors come from a human donor in good health.

The chain is built from TRBV7-8 and TRBJ2-7, with no clear D. Germline assignment: CDR1 SGHVS and CDR2 FQNEAQ. The CDR3 loop spans 14 amino acids. V dropped 1 base and J dropped 2 bases, with 9 bases sitting between them. The DNA of the CDR3 is TGTGCCAGCAGCTTAGAGGCAGCCCCCTACGAGCAGTACTTC. This encodes CASSLEAAPYEQYF.

This chain joins TRBV29-1 and TRBJ1-1, with D tentatively TRBD1 (5 bases). Germline lookup yields CDR1 SQVTM and CDR2 ANQGSEA. Trimming took off 1 base at V and 5 bases at J, with 11 bases between the two ends. The CDR3 loop spans 13 amino acids. This CDR3 reads CSVEGDGGTEAFF. Written as DNA, the CDR3 is TGCAGCGTTGAAGGGGACGGGGGGACTGAAGCTTTCTTT. Full variable domain (remainder filled in from reference TRBV29-1 and TRBJ1-1): SAVISQKPSRDICQRGTSLTIQCQVDSQVTMMFWYRQQPGQSLTLIATANQGSEATYESGFVIDKFPISRPNLTFSTLTVSNMSPEDSSIYLCSVEGDGGTEAFFGQGTRLTVV.

The chain combines TRBV29-1 with TRBJ2-5; D call uncertain. The CDR3 sequence is 12 residues long. Germline V gene sequence: CDR1 SQVTM, CDR2 ANQGSEA. Trimming took 3 bases from V and 4 from J, leaving 9 bases between them. This CDR3 reads CSVDPSRETQYF. Here the CDR3 DNA reads TGCAGCGTTGACCCCAGTAGAGAGACCCAGTACTTC.

The chain is built from TRBV3-1 and TRBJ2-7; D remains ambiguous. Between the trimmed V and J ends, which lost 1 base and 2 bases, there was a span of 15 bases. The CDR3 contains 16 residues. Germline V lookup: CDR1 LGHDT, CDR2 YNNKEL (reference sequence). CDR3 sequence reads: CASSQGRLRRTYEQYF. The DNA of the CDR3 is TGTGCCAGCAGCCAAGGGAGACTCCGCCGAACCTACGAGCAGTACTTC.

This chain uses TRBV5-1 with TRBJ1-2; no reliable D call. This CDR3 contains 13 residues. Trimming shortened V by 0 bases and J by 5 bases, and 8 bases separated the two germline ends. Germline loops: CDR1 SGHRS, CDR2 YFSETQ. The DNA of the CDR3 is TGCGCCAGCAGCTTGGTGCCGGAATATGGCTACACCTTC. This translates into CASSLVPEYGYTF.

The V gene is TRBV27, the J gene TRBJ2-2; 8 positions match TRBD1. This CDR3 is built from 16 residues. Germline V lookup: CDR1 MNHEY, CDR2 SMNVEV (reference sequence). Trimming removed 6 bases from V and 4 bases from J; junction bases left unmatched: 10. CDR3 nucleotide sequence: TGTGCCAGCAGCGGCGGGACAGGTCTAATCACCGGGGAGCTGTTTTTT. Protein product: CASSGGTGLITGELFF.

CDR3 region: CASSGQTGAGELFF. CDR3 in DNA: TGTGCCAGCAGCGGACAGACAGGGGCCGGGGAGCTGTTTTTT. The chain is built from TRBV11-2 and TRBJ2-2, with 8 nucleotides matching TRBD1. This CDR3 comprises 14 residues. Germline-derived CDR1 and CDR2 are SGHAT and FQNNGV. The J segment lost 6 bases and the V segment lost 5 bases, leaving 5 bases of the junction unmatched.

This sequence joins TRBV12-3 or TRBV12-4 and TRBJ1-6, with D unclear. Trimming stripped 1 base from V and 11 bases from J, with 12 bases between. This CDR3 contains 14 residues. The CDR3 nucleotides read TGTGCCAGCAGTTTAGAGGTTGCCAAGACACCCCTCCACTTT. Its translation is CASSLEVAKTPLHF.

This chain uses TRBV30 with TRBJ1-5, with D maybe TRBD1 (5 bases). Trimming left V 0 bases short and J 6 bases short, with 18 bases between. The length of the CDR3 is 16 residues. Germline V CDR1 and CDR2: GTSNPN, SVGIG (reference sequence). This CDR3 reads CAWSVRGNLFGQPQHF. The CDR3 DNA reads as TGTGCCTGGAGTGTGAGGGGTAACCTTTTCGGTCAGCCCCAGCATTTT.

The rearrangement joins TRBV6-2 or TRBV6-3 to TRBJ2-3; 12 bases map to TRBD2. J lost 2 bases, V lost 5 bases, and 5 bases had no gene match. This CDR3 contains 16 residues. Germline V gives CDR1 MNHEY, CDR2 SVGEGT. CDR3 in amino acids: CASSRLAGALTDTQYF. The CDR3 region has the DNA TGTGCCAGCAGTCGACTAGCGGGGGCCCTCACAGATACGCAGTATTTT.

This clonotype was seen once. The rearrangement joins TRBV7-8 to TRBJ2-7, with 10 bases that match TRBD1. J was trimmed by 6 bases and V by 5 bases; bases with no gene match: 13. Germline CDR1 and CDR2: SGHVS and FQNEAQ. The CDR3 length is 16 residues. CDR3 protein: CASSEGSGTGDSEQYF. CDR3 DNA: TGTGCCAGCAGCGAAGGGTCCGGGACAGGGGATTCCGAGCAGTACTTC. The full variable domain, in which reference TRBV7-8 and TRBJ2-7 provide the parts outside the CDR3, is GAGVSQSPRYKVAKRGQDVALRCDPISGHVSLFWYQQALGQGPEFLTYFQNEAQLDKSGLPSDRFFAERPEGSVSTLKIQRTQQEDSAVYLCASSEGSGTGDSEQYFGPGTRLTVT.

This sequence joins TRBV20-1 and TRBJ2-7, with D tentatively TRBD2 (6 bases). This CDR3 comprises 14 residues. V lost 5 bases and J lost 3, with 17 bases in between. Per germline, CDR1 DFQATT and CDR2 SNEGSKA (reference sequence). CDR3 region: CSALYGTGIYEQYF. CDR3 nucleotide sequence: TGCAGTGCTTTGTACGGGACTGGAATCTACGAGCAGTACTTC.

The gene calls are TRBV5-1 and TRBJ2-7; D is undetermined. Germline CDR1 SGHRS, CDR2 YFSETQ. The CDR3 spans 13 residues. Trimming left V 4 bases short and J 3 bases short, with 11 bases between. CDR3 bases: TGCGCCAGCAGCCCGGCGGCCTTCTACGAGCAGTACTTC. It specifies CASSPAAFYEQYF.

CDR3 in amino acids: CSVGGHLSTDTQYF. CDR3 coding DNA: TGCAGCGTGGGAGGACACCTCAGCACAGATACGCAGTATTTT. This sequence joins TRBV29-1 and TRBJ2-3, with D tentatively TRBD2 (6 bases). V was trimmed by 6 bases and J by 0 bases, leaving 13 bases between them. Germline CDR1 and CDR2: SQVTM and ANQGSEA. The CDR3 sequence is 14 residues long.

V and J are TRBV4-3 and TRBJ2-3; no clear D gene. In germline, CDR1 is LGHNA, CDR2 YSLEER. Deletions cut 3 bases from V and 8 bases from J, with 9 bases between. This CDR3 has 12 residues. CDR3 nucleotide sequence: TGCGCCAGCAGCCAGTCGGGCCGTACGCAGTATTTT. It specifies CASSQSGRTQYF.

This sequence joins TRBV6-2 or TRBV6-3 and TRBJ1-1; D remains ambiguous. CDR3 size: 14 residues. Germline values: CDR1 MNHEY, CDR2 SVGEGT. Trimming took off 7 bases at V and 0 bases at J, with 12 bases between the two ends. The CDR3 DNA reads TGTGCCAGCATCATGGGCCGGGTGAACACTGAAGCTTTCTTT. The encoded protein is CASIMGRVNTEAFF.

The chain employs TRBV4-3 and TRBJ2-1, with a possible D match to TRBD1 (6 bases). The V and J ends lost 0 bases and 6 bases respectively, with 12 bases between them. CDR1 is LGHNA and CDR2 is YSLEER in the germline V gene. CDR3 size: 15 residues. CDR3 DNA: TGCGCCAGCAGCCAAGATCGTATAGGGGGCAATGAGCAGTTCTTC. As protein: CASSQDRIGGNEQFF.

The chain couples TRBV24-1 to TRBJ1-5; TRBD1 matches 8 bases. The V and J ends lost 4 bases and 3 bases, in that order; junction bases with no gene match: 7. The CDR3 contains 16 residues. Germline CDR1 is KGHDR and CDR2 is SFDVKD. The CDR3 DNA follows: TGTGCCACCAGTGACCACAGACAGGGGAACAATCAGCCCCAGCATTTT. The encoded protein is CATSDHRQGNNQPQHF.

The chain carries TRBV2 and TRBJ2-5; 10 nucleotides agree with TRBD2. Germline V gene lookup returns CDR1 SNHLY and CDR2 FYNNEI. Trimming removed 6 bases from V and 5 bases from J; junction bases left unmatched: 9. This CDR3 is built from 15 residues. The CDR3 sequence: CASRVRTSGSETQYF. For the CDR3, the DNA is TGTGCCAGCAGAGTCCGGACTAGCGGTAGCGAGACCCAGTACTTC.

The V gene is TRBV9, the J gene TRBJ2-1; D ambiguous. The germline CDR1 and CDR2 sequences are SGDLS and YYNGEE. V shed 0 bases and J shed 4 bases, with 8 bases lying between them. The CDR3 loop spans 14 amino acids. The CDR3 DNA follows: TGTGCCAGCAGCGTAGTAGCATCGTACAATGAGCAGTTCTTC. This gives the protein CASSVVASYNEQFF.

The V call is TRBV12-3 or TRBV12-4, the J call TRBJ1-5; the match to TRBD1 covers 7 bases. V shed 6 bases and J 0 bases; nucleotides not matched to a gene: 5. This CDR3 has 15 residues. As DNA, the CDR3 is TGTGCCAGCAGCCAGGGGGGGATTAGCAATCAGCCCCAGCATTTT. This encodes CASSQGGISNQPQHF.

This chain joins TRBV20-1 and TRBJ2-7, with 12 bases that match TRBD2. The germline CDR1 and CDR2 sequences are DFQATT and SNEGSKA (reference sequence). CDR3 length equals 15 residues. Trimming cost V 6 bases and J 0 bases; bases outside gene matches: 6. The CDR3 coding sequence is TGCAGTGCGATCCTAGCGGGGGGGCTCTCCTACGAGCAGTACTTC. This translates into CSAILAGGLSYEQYF.

This rearrangement joins TRBV24-1 to TRBJ2-2; D remains unclear. V gave up 4 bases and J gave up 7 bases, with 15 bases separating them. The CDR3 is 15 residues long. Per germline, CDR1 KGHDR and CDR2 SFDVKD. This CDR3 reads CATSEFGRHGGELFF. CDR3 DNA sequence: TGTGCCACCAGTGAATTCGGACGGCACGGCGGGGAGCTGTTTTTT.

The gene calls are TRBV12-3 or TRBV12-4 and TRBJ2-1; D remains unclear. The V gene lost 2 bases and the J gene lost 0 bases, with 8 bases spanning the gap. The CDR3 extends over 15 amino acids. The CDR3 nucleotides are TGTGCCAGCAGTTTAAGGGAAAGCTCCTACAATGAGCAGTTCTTC. Translated, it gives CASSLRESSYNEQFF.